One sample yielded the 15 T cell receptor beta chains listed below, sequenced in a study of T cells in Graves' hyperthyroidism and ophthalmopathy. Regions amplified from RNA transcripts were the TCR beta CDR3 regions. Researchers ran a first-round RT-PCR on the TCR CDR3 using the HTBI primer set. MiXCR, applied by TCRdb to the multiplex PCR reads, yields one record per CDR3 protein. The repertoire consists of some 700,000 distinct CDR3 sequences, with around a sixth occurring once and the leading ten covering 15% to 19%. Input material: blood. These TCRs come from a man between 45 and 60 years old with Graves' hyperthyroidism.

This clonotype was seen at least ten times. The chain couples TRBV2 to TRBJ2-1; maybe TRBD1 (6 bases). The CDR3 extends over 15 amino acids. Germline CDR1 SNHLY, CDR2 FYNNEI. The V and J ends lost 6 bases and 1 base respectively, with 13 bases between them. CDR3 loop: CASSRQEGSYNEQFF. CDR3 coding DNA: TGTGCCAGCAGCAGACAGGAAGGTTCCTACAATGAGCAGTTCTTC.

CDR3 in amino acids: CASSYSTWSGQGSLGGANVLTF. In DNA, the CDR3 is TGTGCCAGCAGTTACTCGACATGGTCGGGACAGGGGTCCCTGGGGGGGGCCAACGTCCTGACTTTC. V and J are TRBV6-2 or TRBV6-3 and TRBJ2-6, with 10 nucleotides matching TRBD1. This CDR3 is built from 22 residues. Trimming at V came to 0 bases and at J to 4 bases, leaving 18 bases not matched to a gene. Looked up from germline, CDR1 is MNHEY and CDR2 is SVGEGT.

In this sample, this clonotype turned up a few times. J is TRBJ2-5 and V is TRBV20-1, with D maybe TRBD1 (5 bases). Germline values: CDR1 DFQATT, CDR2 SNEGSKA (reference sequence). This CDR3 is 12 amino acids long. Trimming shortened V by 4 bases and J by 5 bases, and 11 bases separated the two germline ends. For the CDR3, the DNA is TGCAGTGCTATCTCCAGGGCGGAGACCCAGTACTTC. Translation: CSAISRAETQYF.

This clonotype was counted ten times or more. The V and J genes are TRBV6-2 or TRBV6-3 and TRBJ1-5; TRBD1 matches at 9 bases. This CDR3 spans 16 amino acids. Per germline, CDR1 MNHEY and CDR2 SVGEGT. The junction had 8 bases not matched to a gene; V was cut back by 4 bases and J by 4 bases. The chain's CDR3 is CASSSQQGALNQPQHF. For the CDR3, the DNA is TGTGCCAGCAGTTCCCAACAGGGGGCCCTAAATCAGCCCCAGCATTTT.

This clonotype occurred a few times. This chain joins TRBV14 and TRBJ2-1, with TRBD2 matching 11 bases. Germline V gives CDR1 SGHDN, CDR2 FVKESK. The CDR3 has 16 residues. V lost 0 bases, J lost 3 bases, and 1 base stayed unmatched. Here the CDR3 reads CASSQDLAGGYNEQFF. The CDR3 bases are TGTGCCAGCAGCCAAGATCTAGCGGGGGGCTACAATGAGCAGTTCTTC.

This clonotype was seen a few times. The junction differs from germline at one of its ends, possibly a read error. This rearrangement joins TRBV6-1 to TRBJ2-1; D gene ambiguous. CDR1 is MNHNS and CDR2 is SASEGT in the germline V gene. The CDR3 spans 11 residues. As DNA, the CDR3 is TGTGCCGGCAGAACCCCAGACGAGCAGTTCTTC. This gives the protein CAGRTPDEQFF.

This clonotype was counted many times. This sequence joins TRBV11-2 and TRBJ1-2; unclear D gene. Between the trimmed V and J ends, which lost 3 bases and 0 bases, there was a span of 11 bases. There are 15 residues in the CDR3. CDR1 and CDR2 from the germline V gene are SGHAT and FQNNGV. The CDR3 region has the DNA TGTGCCAGCAGCTTGGGTGCGGGGACTAACTATGGCTACACCTTC. As protein: CASSLGAGTNYGYTF.

The chain is built from TRBV19 and TRBJ2-7, with 10 bases aligning to TRBD2. The CDR3 spans 15 residues. The germline V gene has CDR1 LNHDA and CDR2 SQIVND (reference sequence). The V gene end was trimmed by 4 bases and the J gene end by 3 bases; junction bases not matched to a gene: 6. The CDR3 here is CASSRASGGFYEQYF. The CDR3 coding sequence is TGTGCCAGTAGTAGGGCTAGCGGGGGCTTCTACGAGCAGTACTTC.

This clonotype has at least ten counts. This sequence joins TRBV12-3 or TRBV12-4 and TRBJ2-2, with D uncertain. The length of the CDR3 is 13 residues. Between the trimmed V and J ends, which lost 2 bases and 4 bases, there was a span of 5 bases. The CDR3 sequence: CASSLRSTGELFF. CDR3 in DNA: TGTGCCAGCAGTTTACGCTCCACCGGGGAGCTGTTTTTT.

This clonotype was detected many times. The CDR3 DNA is TGCACTGTGCACCCTAGCGGGGTCACAGATACGCAGTATTTT. Amino acid sequence: CTVHPSGVTDTQYF. V and J are TRBV20-1 and TRBJ2-3, with 9 bases that match TRBD2. This CDR3 is built from 14 residues. From germline, CDR1 is DFQATT and CDR2 SNEGSKA (reference sequence).

The chain combines TRBV6-1 with TRBJ2-3; D is possibly TRBD1 (5 bases). CDR1 and CDR2 (germline): MNHNS, SASEGT. Between the trimmed V and J ends, which lost 6 bases and 6 bases, there was a span of 13 bases. There are 13 residues in the CDR3. In nucleotides, the CDR3 is TGTGCCAGCAGCAGGGTCAACGCGGATACGCAGTATTTT. Amino acids: CASSRVNADTQYF.

This clonotype was observed many times. The genes are TRBV2 and TRBJ1-4; tentatively, D is TRBD1 (6 bases). The V and J ends lost 7 bases and 7 bases respectively, with 19 bases between them. This CDR3 is built from 15 residues. Germline V gene lookup returns CDR1 SNHLY and CDR2 FYNNEI. CDR3 loop: CASNPERGGGEKLFF. CDR3 DNA sequence: TGTGCCAGCAACCCCGAGCGGGGGGGCGGTGAAAAACTGTTTTTT. Using reference TRBV2 and TRBJ1-4 for the parts outside the CDR3, the full variable domain is EPEVTQTPSHQVTQMGQEVILRCVPISNHLYFYWYRQILGQKVEFLVSFYNNEISEKSEIFDDQFSVERPDGSNFTLKIRSTKLEDSAMYFCASNPERGGGEKLFFGSGTQLSVL.

Many counts were recorded for this clonotype. The J gene is TRBJ1-3, the V gene TRBV28; 8 bases match TRBD1. The junction had 8 bases not matched to a gene; V was cut back by 4 bases and J by 6 bases. CDR3 length: 15 amino acids. Germline V gene data show CDR1 as MDHEN and CDR2 as SYDVKM. CDR3: CASSYPTGAANTIYF. The CDR3 coding sequence is TGTGCCAGCAGTTATCCGACAGGGGCCGCAAACACCATATATTTT.

This chain links TRBV5-8 with TRBJ1-1, with D unresolved. The CDR3 is 15 residues long. With 1 base removed from V and 5 bases from J, the gap between germline ends came to 15 bases. Germline assignment: CDR1 SGHTS and CDR2 YDEGEE. The CDR3, as DNA: TGTGCCAGCAGCTTGCGGACCGGGAGCGGTACTGAAGCTTTCTTT. Its translation is CASSLRTGSGTEAFF.

This clonotype was detected only a few times. The chain has TRBV20-1 and TRBJ1-1; tentative D call: TRBD1 (6 bases). The ends were cut back, 3 bases at V and 0 bases at J, with 8 bases in the middle. There are 13 residues in the CDR3. Germline V CDR1 and CDR2: DFQATT, SNEGSKA (reference sequence). CDR3 region: CSASRGMNTEAFF. CDR3 DNA sequence: TGCAGTGCTAGCAGGGGAATGAACACTGAAGCTTTCTTT.